The text below deals with one TCR beta chain. Naive CD8 populations comprised CD45RO-negative cells positively selected for CCR7, excluding terminally differentiated effector memory CD45RA+ cells. TCRdb's copy holds only in-frame clones and misses some; the assay was immunoSEQ multiplex PCR. This sample has about 680,000 clones, with about 90% found just once. The data belong to a study of shared clonotypes between healthy human individuals. The CDR3 runs to 16 residues. Germline-derived CDR1 and CDR2 are SEHNR and FQNEAQ (reference sequence). Trimming took 0 bases from V and 5 from J; bases not matched to a gene: 3.

This TCR was sampled from a man aged 25 to 40 in good health. Sequenced sample: naive CD8+ T cells sorted from blood. The genes are TRBV7-9 and TRBJ2-1; the match to TRBD2 covers 11 bases. CDR3 amino acids: CASSLAGLAEHNEQFF. CDR3 nucleotide sequence: TGTGCCAGCAGCTTAGCGGGACTAGCGGAACACAATGAGCAGTTCTTC. Combining the CDR3 with reference TRBV7-9 and TRBJ2-1 gives the whole variable domain DTGVSQNPRHKITKRGQNVTFRCDPISEHNRLYWYRQTLGQGPEFLTYFQNEAQLEKSRLLSDRFSAERPKGSFSTLEIQRTEQGDSAMYLCASSLAGLAEHNEQFFGPGTRLTVL.